These 23 T cell receptor beta chains came from one sample sequenced in a study of blood T cell repertoires in COVID-19 (TCRdb year 2020). The library relied on the immunoSEQ multiplex PCR assay. This immuneACCESS table, as held by TCRdb, lists in-frame sequences with V and J called but not all clones. Of the missing ones, under half trace to an unresolved V gene in checked studies; the others have no known cause. The sample records roughly 80,000 clones, about 81% of which are singletons. The top ten clonotypes cover approximately 25% of the sample. The sample consisted of peripheral blood. Source of these receptors: a human donor in a cohort sampled during active COVID-19.

CDR3 in amino acids: CASSFGQGRKNNEQFF. In DNA, the CDR3 is TGTGCCAGCAGCTTCGGACAGGGCAGGAAAAACAATGAGCAGTTCTTC. V usage is TRBV7-3 and J usage is TRBJ2-1, with 8 bases identical to TRBD1. V lost 3 bases to trimming and J lost 5 bases; unmatched junction nucleotides: 9. Germline V CDR1 and CDR2: SGHTA, FQGTGA. The CDR3 covers 16 residues. The variable domain in full, completed from reference TRBV7-3 and TRBJ2-1, reads GAGVSQTPSNKVTEKGKYVELRCDPISGHTALYWYRQSLGQGPEFLIYFQGTGAADDSGLPNDRFFAVRPEGSVSTLKIQRTERGDSAVYLCASSFGQGRKNNEQFFGPGTRLTVL.

This rearrangement joins TRBV7-2 to TRBJ2-5, with TRBD2 identical over 15 bases. Germline CDR1 reads SGHTA; CDR2 reads FQGNSA. CDR3 size: 17 residues. The V segment lost 5 bases and the J segment 2 bases; nucleotides outside the gene matches: 6. As DNA, the CDR3 is TGTGCCAGCAGCCGCCTGGGGACTAGCGGGGGGCAAGAGACCCAGTACTTC. It translates to CASSRLGTSGGQETQYF.

V and J are TRBV7-6 and TRBJ2-7, with TRBD2 matching 7 bases. CDR3 length equals 16 residues. V shed 0 bases and J 2 bases; nucleotides not matched to a gene: 7. Germline assignment: CDR1 SGHVS and CDR2 FNYEAQ. CDR3 nucleotides: TGTGCCAGCAGCTTAGCCGGGGGGAGTAGAACCTACGAGCAGTACTTC. This codes for CASSLAGGSRTYEQYF.

The CDR3 DNA reads TGTGCCAGCAGCCCCCTTACCGGGACAGGAGTGGGAAAACTGTTTTTT. This sequence encodes CASSPLTGTGVGKLFF. The chain is built from TRBV3-1 (or the pseudogene TRBV3-2) and TRBJ1-4, with 8 bases fitting TRBD1. V gave up 4 bases and J gave up 10 bases; unmatched junction bases: 14. The CDR3 has 16 amino acids. Germline values: CDR1 LGHDT, CDR2 YNNKEL (reference sequence).

This chain uses TRBV4-1 with TRBJ2-2; TRBD2 matches at 8 bases. The CDR3 is made up of 16 amino acids. With V trimmed by 2 bases and J by 5 bases, 7 bases remained unmatched. Germline-derived CDR1 and CDR2 are MGHRA and YSYEKL. Here the CDR3 reads CASSQPRGGATGELFF. CDR3 nucleotides: TGCGCCAGCAGCCAACCCCGGGGGGGGGCGACCGGGGAGCTGTTTTTT.

The chain is built from TRBV19 and TRBJ1-1; 8 nucleotides line up with TRBD1. V lost 5 bases to trimming and J lost 4 bases; unmatched junction nucleotides: 9. The germline V gene has CDR1 LNHDA and CDR2 SQIVND (reference sequence). There are 15 residues in the CDR3. CDR3 protein: CASSLEQGGGTEAFF. The CDR3 nucleotides are TGTGCCAGTAGTCTCGAACAGGGGGGGGGCACTGAAGCTTTCTTT.

In this sample, this clone turned up once. V and J are TRBV11-2 and TRBJ1-5; 10 bases match TRBD1. Per germline, CDR1 SGHAT and CDR2 FQNNGV. The CDR3 is 14 amino acids. Losses at the gene ends were 1 base for V and 9 bases for J; bases not matched to a gene: 3. The CDR3 DNA sequence: TGTGCCAGCAGCTTAGGGGACAGGGGAGGGCCCCAGCATTTT. Amino acids: CASSLGDRGGPQHF.

This clone was observed a handful of times. The chain has TRBV2 and TRBJ1-6, with TRBD1 matching 8 bases. The germline V gene has CDR1 SNHLY and CDR2 FYNNEI. V was pared by 6 bases and J by 7 bases, with 5 bases of the junction left unmatched. The CDR3 totals 14 residues. The CDR3 DNA is TGTGCCAGCAGCGCAGGGGGCTGGAATTCACCCCTCCACTTT. It is translated as CASSAGGWNSPLHF.

This clone was counted only a few times. The chain is built from TRBV6-6 and TRBJ2-7; 9 bases align to TRBD1. The V gene's germline CDR1 is MNHNY and CDR2 SVGAGI (reference sequence). V lost 6 bases and J lost 3; bases outside the gene matches: 3. CDR3 length: 13 amino acids. As DNA, the CDR3 is TGTGCCAGCAGGGGACAGGGCCGCTACGAGCAGTACTTC. Amino acid sequence: CASRGQGRYEQYF.

The chain is built from TRBV27 and TRBJ1-2; weak D call: TRBD1 (5 bases). The V end was cut by 2 bases, the J end by 7 bases, with 17 bases between. CDR3 length: 15 amino acids. CDR1 MNHEY and CDR2 SMNVEV come from the germline V gene (reference sequence). The chain's CDR3 is CASSLGGLAGSGYTF. DNA for the CDR3: TGTGCCAGCAGTTTAGGGGGACTGGCCGGGAGTGGCTACACCTTC.

The chain uses TRBV6-5 and TRBJ2-7; 7 bases agree with TRBD1. V was pared by 4 bases and J by 3 bases, with 9 bases of the junction left unmatched. CDR1 and CDR2 (germline): MNHEY, SVGAGI. The CDR3 extends over 15 amino acids. The CDR3 here is CASSSRTGSYYEQYF. The CDR3 bases are TGTGCCAGCAGTTCTCGGACAGGTTCATACTACGAGCAGTACTTC.

This clone was picked up one time. The chain uses TRBV7-6 and TRBJ1-1, with D possibly TRBD1 on 5 matching bases. Trimming stripped 4 bases from V and 4 bases from J, with 10 bases between. CDR3 size: 13 residues. Looked up from germline, CDR1 is SGHVS and CDR2 is FNYEAQ. The CDR3 region is CASSSRRGTEAFF. CDR3 bases: TGTGCCAGCAGCTCAAGGAGGGGCACTGAAGCTTTCTTT. Looking up the rest from reference TRBV7-6 and TRBJ1-1 gives the full variable domain: GAGVSQSPRYKVTKRGQDVALRCDPISGHVSLYWYRQALGQGPEFLTYFNYEAQQDKSGLPNDRFSAERPEGSISTLTIQRTEQRDSAMYRCASSSRRGTEAFFGQGTRLTVV.

V gene TRBV27 combines with J gene TRBJ1-2; tentatively, D is TRBD1 (5 bases). The V gene lost 5 bases and the J gene lost 7 bases, with 14 bases spanning the gap. Germline CDR1 MNHEY, CDR2 SMNVEV (reference sequence). There are 13 residues in the CDR3. In DNA form, the CDR3 reads TGTGCCAGCAGTGCGACAGCCTTCTCTGGCTACACCTTC. It codes for CASSATAFSGYTF.

This clone showed up just once. The chain has TRBV2 and TRBJ1-1; possibly TRBD1 for D (5 bases). The CDR3 has 14 amino acids. Germline assignment: CDR1 SNHLY and CDR2 FYNNEI. V dropped 3 bases and J dropped 3 bases, with 11 bases sitting between them. The CDR3 region has the DNA TGTGCCAGCAGTGAGGGGGGAAGGGACACTGAAGCTTTCTTT. It codes for CASSEGGRDTEAFF.

Turning to this clone: Mismatch with germline at one junction end may stem from a read error. The chain uses TRBV6-1 and TRBJ2-3, with 7 bases fitting TRBD1. The CDR3 spans 15 residues. CDR1 and CDR2 (germline): MNHNS, SASEGT. The CDR3 DNA is TGTGCCAGCAGAGAAGGGGGCGCAAGAACAGATACGCAGTATTTT. This translates into CASREGGARTDTQYF.

The chain uses TRBV6-1 and TRBJ1-2; 7 nucleotides match TRBD1. V lost 2 bases, J lost 4 bases, and 4 bases stayed unmatched. Germline V gene lookup returns CDR1 MNHNS and CDR2 SASEGT. The CDR3 is made up of 14 amino acids. The CDR3 spells CASSEHRGTYGYTF. The CDR3 coding sequence is TGTGCCAGCAGTGAACACAGGGGAACCTATGGCTACACCTTC.

The gene calls are TRBV2 and TRBJ2-2, with 8 bases matching TRBD1. Germline V gene data show CDR1 as SNHLY and CDR2 as FYNNEI. The junction had 6 bases not matched to a gene; V was cut back by 7 bases and J by 5 bases. The CDR3 extends over 14 amino acids. CDR3 bases: TGTGCCAGCAACAGGCAGGGGGCTACCGGGGAGCTGTTTTTT. Translation gives CASNRQGATGELFF.

This chain links TRBV7-3 with TRBJ2-3; D not certain. This CDR3 region has 15 residues. V gave up 3 bases and J gave up 0 bases, with 10 bases separating them. Germline CDR1 is SGHTA and CDR2 is FQGTGA. The CDR3 nucleotides read TGTGCCAGCAGCTTCAGCGAAAGGAGCACAGATACGCAGTATTTT. Translating it yields CASSFSERSTDTQYF. Together with reference TRBV7-3 and TRBJ2-3, the CDR3 gives the full variable domain: GAGVSQTPSNKVTEKGKYVELRCDPISGHTALYWYRQSLGQGPEFLIYFQGTGAADDSGLPNDRFFAVRPEGSVSTLKIQRTERGDSAVYLCASSFSERSTDTQYFGPGTRLTVL.

The CDR3 sequence is CASRDPGAGESIQYF. The CDR3 bases are TGTGCCAGCAGGGACCCCGGGGCAGGGGAAAGCATTCAGTACTTC. The gene calls are TRBV2 and TRBJ2-4; D is perhaps TRBD1 (6 bases). From germline, CDR1 is SNHLY and CDR2 FYNNEI. The CDR3 runs to 15 residues. V was clipped by 6 bases and J by 9 bases, with 21 bases between them.

This sequence joins TRBV29-1 and TRBJ2-1, with 7 bases lining up with TRBD1. Unmatched junction bases numbered 8, after V lost 7 bases and J lost 2 bases. The CDR3 runs to 14 residues. Germline CDR1 is SQVTM and CDR2 is ANQGSEA. The CDR3 region is CSACRDSTYNEQFF. CDR3 DNA: TGCAGCGCCTGTCGGGACAGCACCTACAATGAGCAGTTCTTC.

The J gene is TRBJ1-2, the V gene TRBV5-4; D remains unclear. V was pared by 1 base and J by 4 bases, with 5 bases between. The CDR3 is made up of 12 amino acids. Germline values: CDR1 SGHNT, CDR2 YYREEE (reference sequence). CDR3 nucleotides: TGTGCCAGCAGCTTGAACAGCTATGGCTACACCTTC. Its protein is CASSLNSYGYTF.

The chain has TRBV5-1 and TRBJ2-3; maybe TRBD2 (6 bases). V lost 0 bases and J lost 0, with 11 bases in between. Germline assignment: CDR1 SGHRS and CDR2 YFSETQ. The CDR3 consists of 16 residues. CDR3 nucleotides: TGCGCCAGCAGCTTGGGGGTGGCGGGAAGCACAGATACGCAGTATTTT. Translation: CASSLGVAGSTDTQYF.

This clone was recorded a few times. This rearrangement joins TRBV29-1 to TRBJ1-1; D is unclear. Germline V lookup: CDR1 SQVTM, CDR2 ANQGSEA. The CDR3 has 13 amino acids. CDR3 sequence: CSGQANMNTEAFF. For the CDR3, the DNA is TGCAGTGGGCAGGCGAACATGAACACTGAAGCTTTCTTT.